This T cell receptor (beta chain) was profiled in a study of beta chain features in type 1 diabetes. This clone was detected only a few times. Its specificity is not known. Every bit of the isolated RNA underwent reverse transcription, so sequencing read expressed TCRB transcripts. The repertoire was sequenced with immunoSEQ multiplex PCR; TCRdb's copy has only in-frame clones and lacks some. This table holds about 250,000 clones, 11% to 15% found once. The CDR3 totals 11 residues. Germline CDR1 and CDR2: ENHRY and SYGVKD. V was shortened by 7 bases and J by 0 bases, with 2 bases between the two germline ends. Findings of the study overall: VDJ junctions sequenced from type 1 diabetes patients showed fewer insertions and more deletions.

The sequenced sample consisted of naive CD4+ T cells from blood. This receptor was obtained from a woman aged 40-49 years in good health. The V gene is TRBV10-3, the J gene TRBJ2-3; D remains unclear. The CDR3 loop reads CAITSTDTQYF. Written as DNA, the CDR3 is TGTGCCATCACGAGCACAGATACGCAGTATTTT.